This T cell receptor beta chain was observed in a study of blood T cell repertoires in COVID-19. About the research overall: Acute and convalescent COVID-19 samples came from the United States, Italy and Spain.

CDR1 is MNHEY and CDR2 is SMNVEV in the germline V gene (reference sequence). The CDR3 loop spans 16 amino acids. Trimming left V 3 bases short and J 9 bases short, with 18 bases between. Participant-given clinical history determined each cohort assignment. Resolution of symptoms, clearance, or two negative PCRs was present in recovered Cohort 3 donors. In the authors' workflow: Estimates of nucleated cell counts were drawn from the amplification of reference gene primers. Data came from immunoSEQ multiplex PCR; TCRdb stores just in-frame clones and leaves some out. V and J calls and clone size follow that table, whereas D and trimming were derived from the DNA. This table holds approximately 320,000 clones, 90% found once.

The sample was PBMCs or T cells enriched from blood (not recorded which). This clonotype originated in a man between 60 and 70 years old who had recovered from COVID-19. The rearrangement uses TRBV27 and TRBJ1-6; D is unclear. Written as DNA, the CDR3 is TGTGCCAGCAGTTTTCGCGCCGGGAGCGTGGGTTCACCCCTCCACTTT. It codes for CASSFRAGSVGSPLHF.